This TCR beta chain was sequenced for a study of blood T cells in healthy people across ages. The CDR3 has 12 amino acids. Turning to this clonotype: Its target is unknown.

It was with a sample-barcoded 5' primer and a J-beta primer mix that a second PCR of roughly 6 to 12 cycles was run. Samples each returned at least 3 million CDR3-containing paired-end reads. TCRdb reprocessed the 5' RACE reads via MiXCR and lists one record per CDR3 protein. The data hold 1,500,000 or so distinct CDR3 sequences, with approximately 43% observed a single time. Study-level findings and limits: With naive T cell percentage, TCR beta diversity showed a strong correlation.

The source of this sequence is a woman younger than 35 in good health. The sample taken for sequencing was blood. The V call is TRBV21-1, the J call TRBJ2-1. TRBV21-1 is described as a pseudogene. In DNA, the CDR3 is TGTGCCAGCAGCGATACAAACAATGAGCAGTTCTTC. This encodes CASSDTNNEQFF.